The 2 T cell receptor beta chains given below trace back to one sample, sequenced in a study of shared clonotypes between healthy human individuals. Using immunoSEQ multiplex PCR, the repertoire was profiled, and TCRdb retains in-frame clones only, with some absent. The sample includes about 2.3 million clones, roughly 90% of them seen just once. The source material was naive CD4+ T cells from PBMCs. Subset denoted: CD45RA+ positively selected. The receptors come from a man younger than 35 in good health. Some clones in this sample may be carry-over from other donors' samples.

The chain combines TRBV25-1 with TRBJ2-3; 8 bases line up with TRBD2. Per the germline V gene, CDR1 is MGHDK and CDR2 is SYGVNS. The ends lost 5 bases at V and 4 bases at J; junction bases unmatched: 14. The CDR3 length is 17 residues. DNA of the CDR3: TGTGCCAGCAGTCCCCCGGGGGGGAGGGGGTTGGCAGATACGCAGTATTTT. Translation gives CASSPPGGRGLADTQYF.

V and J are TRBV9 and TRBJ1-4, with D uncertain. Germline values: CDR1 SGDLS, CDR2 YYNGEE. Trimming stripped 4 bases from V and 7 bases from J, with 29 bases between. This CDR3 is built from 19 residues. The CDR3 region has the DNA TGTGCCAGCAGCCGACAAGCAGTGGAGGGTCGGGTCTCTTTTGAAAAACTGTTTTTT. Protein: CASSRQAVEGRVSFEKLFF.